The 18 T cell receptor beta chains listed next were all sequenced from one sample in a study of radiotherapy plus CTLA-4 blockade in lung cancer (dated by TCRdb to the late 2010s). The library was prepared using the immunoSEQ multiplex PCR assay. This immuneACCESS table, as held by TCRdb, lists in-frame sequences with V and J called but not all clones. Of the missing ones, under half trace to an unresolved V gene in checked studies; the others have no known cause. The sample records about 80,000 clones, 78% of which are singletons. 22% of the sample is held by the ten biggest clonotypes. The specimen was peripheral blood, collected from a patient treated with radiotherapy plus ipilimumab. The origin of the receptors is a human donor with non-small cell lung cancer whose response to radiotherapy plus ipilimumab could not be evaluated. Some clones in this sample may be carry-over from other donors' samples.

This clone was seen once. V is TRBV9 and J is TRBJ1-5; TRBD1 is a possible D gene (5 bases). The germline gives CDR1 SGDLS, CDR2 YYNGEE. Trimming took off 3 bases at V and 4 bases at J, with 11 bases between the two ends. The CDR3 is made up of 14 amino acids. The CDR3 reads CASSAGRVNQPQHF. CDR3 coding DNA: TGTGCCAGCAGCGCCGGCAGGGTAAATCAGCCCCAGCATTTT.

The J gene is TRBJ2-2, the V gene TRBV5-1, with 7 positions matching TRBD1. The germline CDR1 and CDR2 sequences are SGHRS and YFSETQ. This CDR3 has 15 residues. V lost 4 bases to trimming and J lost 1 base; unmatched junction nucleotides: 4. In nucleotides, the CDR3 is TGCGCCAGCAGCATTCGGACAGGGAACACCGGGGAGCTGTTTTTT. It specifies CASSIRTGNTGELFF. The whole variable domain, filled in from reference TRBV5-1 and TRBJ2-2, reads KAGVTQTPRYLIKTRGQQVTLSCSPISGHRSVSWYQQTPGQGLQFLFEYFSETQRNKGNFPGRFSGRQFSNSRSEMNVSTLELGDSALYLCASSIRTGNTGELFFGEGSRLTVL.

The chain couples TRBV14 to TRBJ2-7, with D possibly being TRBD1 (5 bases). V lost 3 bases to trimming and J lost 6 bases, with 18 bases between them. The CDR3 sequence is 15 residues long. CDR1 SGHDN and CDR2 FVKESK come from the germline V gene. The CDR3 spells CASSHMSRAESEQYF. In DNA form, the CDR3 reads TGTGCCAGCAGCCACATGAGCAGGGCTGAGTCCGAGCAGTACTTC.

J is TRBJ2-1 and V is TRBV2; 10 bases fit TRBD2. Germline-derived CDR1 and CDR2 are SNHLY and FYNNEI. V was pared by 5 bases and J by 10 bases, with 11 bases of the junction left unmatched. This CDR3 has 15 amino acids. CDR3 nucleotide sequence: TGTGCCAGCAGTACCCTAGCGGGGGCGAGGGGCGAGCAGTTCTTC. This gives the protein CASSTLAGARGEQFF.

The rearrangement uses TRBV9 and TRBJ2-2; D ambiguous. The V end was cut by 0 bases, the J end by 1 base, with 7 bases between. Germline V gene sequence: CDR1 SGDLS, CDR2 YYNGEE. The CDR3 sequence is 15 residues long. CDR3 amino acids: CASSVGAGNTGELFF. CDR3 DNA sequence: TGTGCCAGCAGCGTAGGAGCAGGGAACACCGGGGAGCTGTTTTTT.

The rearrangement links TRBV2 to TRBJ1-1; D is possibly TRBD1 (6 bases). The germline V and J ends were trimmed by 8 bases and 5 bases, with 24 bases remaining between them. The length of the CDR3 is 16 residues. Germline loops: CDR1 SNHLY, CDR2 FYNNEI. In nucleotides, the CDR3 is TGTGCCAGCTTCCCCCAGGGGTGGGGGCGAGAAACTGAAGCTTTCTTT. Translated, it gives CASFPQGWGRETEAFF.

The chain uses TRBV7-2 and TRBJ1-1; D is undetermined. Germline CDR1 SGHTA, CDR2 FQGNSA. The CDR3 covers 12 residues. Between the trimmed V and J ends, which lost 3 bases and 1 base, there was a span of 3 bases. The CDR3 region has the DNA TGTGCCAGCAGCTTCAAGAACACTGAAGCTTTCTTT. Amino acids: CASSFKNTEAFF.

This clone was seen only a few times. V usage is TRBV11-2 and J usage is TRBJ2-1; 7 bases fit TRBD1. V lost 4 bases to trimming and J lost 3 bases; unmatched junction nucleotides: 6. Germline CDR1 SGHAT, CDR2 FQNNGV. There are 15 residues in the CDR3. CDR3 region: CASSSDREGYNEQFF. CDR3 nucleotide sequence: TGTGCCAGCAGCTCCGACAGGGAAGGCTACAATGAGCAGTTCTTC.

This chain uses TRBV7-6 with TRBJ1-6; 7 nucleotides agree with TRBD1. CDR1 is SGHVS, CDR2 FNYEAQ, per germline. The CDR3 spans 15 residues. The trim removed 2 bases at V and 7 bases at J, leaving 5 bases unmatched. The CDR3 DNA reads TGTGCCAGCAGCTTACAACAGGGGTCAAATTCACCCCTCCACTTT. Translated: CASSLQQGSNSPLHF.

This chain uses TRBV2 with TRBJ1-5, with a tentative D call TRBD1 (5 bases). CDR3 size: 14 residues. Germline lookup yields CDR1 SNHLY and CDR2 FYNNEI. V was pared by 5 bases and J by 9 bases, with 17 bases between. The CDR3 loop reads CASSTGTAGGPQHF. The CDR3 DNA follows: TGTGCCAGCAGTACCGGGACGGCCGGGGGGCCCCAGCATTTT.

The CDR3 DNA reads as TGTGCCACCAGCAGAGCGTTACAGGACAATGAGCAGTTCTTC. Residues: CATSRALQDNEQFF. The chain carries TRBV15 and TRBJ2-1; weak D call: TRBD1 (5 bases). V was trimmed by 1 base and J by 5 bases, leaving 9 bases between them. Per the germline V gene, CDR1 is LNHNV and CDR2 is YYDKDF (reference sequence). The CDR3 length is 14 residues.

This clone was recorded a few times. CDR3 DNA: TGTGCCAGCAGCCCCCCCGGGACTGCCTCCTACAATGAGCAGTTCTTC. Protein: CASSPPGTASYNEQFF. The V gene is TRBV7-9, the J gene TRBJ2-1; a weak D match, TRBD2 (6 bases). Germline-derived CDR1 and CDR2 are SEHNR and FQNEAQ (reference sequence). This CDR3 region has 16 residues. Trimming left V 5 bases short and J 0 bases short, with 14 bases between.

In its sample, this clone was seen once. The J gene is TRBJ1-5, the V gene TRBV13, with D unresolved. Germline-derived CDR1 and CDR2 are PRHDT and FYEKMQ (reference sequence). Between the trimmed V and J ends, which lost 4 bases and 7 bases, there was a span of 20 bases. The CDR3 runs 16 residues. CDR3 DNA sequence: TGTGCCAGCAGCTCCCCCTCCTGGGGAGTCGGCCAGCCCCAGCATTTT. Encoded protein: CASSSPSWGVGQPQHF.

The table lists this clone with a few counts. The same CDR3 can be traced to other DNA sequences in this sample. This sequence joins TRBV7-9 and TRBJ1-6; no definite D call. The CDR3 loop spans 16 amino acids. CDR1 is SEHNR and CDR2 is FQNEAQ in the germline V gene (reference sequence). Trimming cost V 5 bases and J 4 bases, with 15 bases left between them. This chain's CDR3 is CASSPYIPPYNSPLHF. The CDR3, as DNA: TGTGCCAGCAGCCCGTACATACCCCCATATAATTCACCCCTCCACTTT.

The DNA for the CDR3 is TGTGCCAGCAAGGGACATACGGGGGGCTATGGCTACACCTTC. Its protein is CASKGHTGGYGYTF. This sequence joins TRBV28 and TRBJ1-2, with a weak D call TRBD1 (6 bases). The ends were cut back, 7 bases at V and 4 bases at J, with 16 bases in the middle. Germline-derived CDR1 and CDR2 are MDHEN and SYDVKM. CDR3 size: 14 residues.

This chain links TRBV7-9 with TRBJ2-3, with 12 bases matching TRBD1. CDR1 SEHNR and CDR2 FQNEAQ come from the germline V gene (reference sequence). This CDR3 region has 15 residues. V gave up 2 bases and J gave up 7 bases; unmatched junction bases: 4. The CDR3 nucleotides read TGTGCCAGCAGCTTACCGGGACAGGGGGCGAATACGCAGTATTTT. Amino acids: CASSLPGQGANTQYF.

This rearrangement joins TRBV5-1 to TRBJ1-2; D is unclear. The germline V and J ends were trimmed by 0 bases and 0 bases, with 6 bases remaining between them. Germline CDR1 reads SGHRS; CDR2 reads YFSETQ. This CDR3 contains 14 residues. CDR3 region: CASSLDGANYGYTF. In nucleotides, the CDR3 is TGCGCCAGCAGCTTGGACGGAGCTAACTATGGCTACACCTTC.

The V and J genes are TRBV30 and TRBJ1-6; D might be TRBD1 (6 bases). This CDR3 is built from 14 residues. Trimming cost V 4 bases and J 7 bases, with 14 bases left between them. Germline values: CDR1 GTSNPN, CDR2 SVGIG (reference sequence). The CDR3 DNA is TGTGCCTGGATCAAACAGGGTGCGAATTCACCCCTCCACTTT. Its translation is CAWIKQGANSPLHF.